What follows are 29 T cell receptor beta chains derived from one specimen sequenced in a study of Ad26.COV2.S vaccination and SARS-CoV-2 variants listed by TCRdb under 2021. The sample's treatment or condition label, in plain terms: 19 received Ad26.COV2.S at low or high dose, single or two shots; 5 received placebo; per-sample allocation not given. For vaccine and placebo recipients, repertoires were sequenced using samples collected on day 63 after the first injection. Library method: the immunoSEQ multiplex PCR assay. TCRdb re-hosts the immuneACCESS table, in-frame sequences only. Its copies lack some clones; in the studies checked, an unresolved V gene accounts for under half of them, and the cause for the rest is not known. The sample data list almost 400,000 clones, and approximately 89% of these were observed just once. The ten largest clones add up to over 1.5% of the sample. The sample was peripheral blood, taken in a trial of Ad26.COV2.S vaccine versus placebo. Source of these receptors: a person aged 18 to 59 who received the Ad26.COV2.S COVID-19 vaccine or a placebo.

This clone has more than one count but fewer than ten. CDR3 sequence reads: CASSDSSSGELFF. CDR3 bases: TGTGCCAGCAGTGACTCAAGCAGCGGGGAGCTGTTTTTT. The chain links TRBV6-4 to TRBJ2-2; D is unresolved. This CDR3 is 13 amino acids long. Trimming cost V 0 bases and J 7 bases, with 6 bases left between them. Per the germline V gene, CDR1 is MRHNA and CDR2 is SNTAGT.

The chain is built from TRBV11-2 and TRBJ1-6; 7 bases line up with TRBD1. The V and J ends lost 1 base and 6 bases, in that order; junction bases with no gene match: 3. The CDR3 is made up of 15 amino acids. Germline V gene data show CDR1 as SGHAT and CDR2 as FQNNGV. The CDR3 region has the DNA TGTGCCAGCAGCTTAGGACAGGGATCTAATTCACCCCTCCACTTT. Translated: CASSLGQGSNSPLHF.

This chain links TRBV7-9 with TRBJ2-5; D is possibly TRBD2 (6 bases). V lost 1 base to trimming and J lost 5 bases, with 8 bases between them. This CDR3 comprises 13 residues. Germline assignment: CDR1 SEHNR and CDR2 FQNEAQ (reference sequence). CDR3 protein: CASSLGAGETQYF. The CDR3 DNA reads TGTGCCAGCAGCTTAGGGGCGGGGGAGACCCAGTACTTC.

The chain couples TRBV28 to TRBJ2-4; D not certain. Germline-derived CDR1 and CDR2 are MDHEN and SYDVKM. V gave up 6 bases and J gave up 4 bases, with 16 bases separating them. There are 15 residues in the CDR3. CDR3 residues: CASSPLAETKNIQYF. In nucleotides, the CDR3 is TGTGCCAGCAGCCCTTTGGCGGAGACGAAAAACATTCAGTACTTC.

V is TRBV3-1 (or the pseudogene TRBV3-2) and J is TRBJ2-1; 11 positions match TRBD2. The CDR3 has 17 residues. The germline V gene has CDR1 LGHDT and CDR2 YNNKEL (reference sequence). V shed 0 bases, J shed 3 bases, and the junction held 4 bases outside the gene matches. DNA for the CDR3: TGTGCCAGCAGCCAAGACGCCGGGACTAGCGGCTACAATGAGCAGTTCTTC. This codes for CASSQDAGTSGYNEQFF.

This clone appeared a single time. The CDR3 region has the DNA TGCGCCAGCAGCTTGGGGGCAGCCACTTCCTACGAGCAGTACTTC. This codes for CASSLGAATSYEQYF. The chain has TRBV5-1 and TRBJ2-7, with D unresolved. CDR1 is SGHRS, CDR2 YFSETQ, per germline. This CDR3 region has 15 residues. Between the trimmed V and J ends, which lost 0 bases and 1 base, there was a span of 11 bases.

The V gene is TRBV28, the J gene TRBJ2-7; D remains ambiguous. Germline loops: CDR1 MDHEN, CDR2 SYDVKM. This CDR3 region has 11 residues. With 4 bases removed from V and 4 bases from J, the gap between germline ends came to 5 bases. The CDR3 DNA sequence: TGTGCCAGCAGTTGGCGGTACGAGCAGTACTTC. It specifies CASSWRYEQYF. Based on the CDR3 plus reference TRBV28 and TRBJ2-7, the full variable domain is DVKVTQSSRYLVKRTGEKVFLECVQDMDHENMFWYRQDPGLGLRLIYFSYDVKMKEKGDIPEGYSVSREKKERFSLILESASTNQTSMYLCASSWRYEQYFGPGTRLTVT.

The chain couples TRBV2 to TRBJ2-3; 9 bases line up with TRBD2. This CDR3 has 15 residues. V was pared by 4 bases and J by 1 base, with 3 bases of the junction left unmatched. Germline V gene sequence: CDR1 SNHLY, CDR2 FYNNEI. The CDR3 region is CASSGRGRGTDTQYF. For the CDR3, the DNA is TGTGCCAGCAGTGGTCGCGGGAGGGGCACAGATACGCAGTATTTT. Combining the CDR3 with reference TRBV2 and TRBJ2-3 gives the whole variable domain EPEVTQTPSHQVTQMGQEVILRCVPISNHLYFYWYRQILGQKVEFLVSFYNNEISEKSEIFDDQFSVERPDGSNFTLKIRSTKLEDSAMYFCASSGRGRGTDTQYFGPGTRLTVL.

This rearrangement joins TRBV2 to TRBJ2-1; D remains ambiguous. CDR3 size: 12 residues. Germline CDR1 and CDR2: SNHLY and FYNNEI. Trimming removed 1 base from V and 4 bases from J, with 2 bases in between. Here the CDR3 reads CASSEGYNEQFF. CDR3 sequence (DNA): TGTGCCAGCAGTGAAGGGTACAATGAGCAGTTCTTC.

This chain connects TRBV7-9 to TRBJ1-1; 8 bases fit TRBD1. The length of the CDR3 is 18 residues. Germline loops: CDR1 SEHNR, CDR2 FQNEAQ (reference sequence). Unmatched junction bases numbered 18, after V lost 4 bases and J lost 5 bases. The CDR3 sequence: CASSSLDVQGAVRTEAFF. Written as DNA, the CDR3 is TGTGCCAGCAGCTCGCTTGATGTTCAGGGGGCGGTAAGGACTGAAGCTTTCTTT. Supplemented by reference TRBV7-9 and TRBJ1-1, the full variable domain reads DTGVSQNPRHKITKRGQNVTFRCDPISEHNRLYWYRQTLGQGPEFLTYFQNEAQLEKSRLLSDRFSAERPKGSFSTLEIQRTEQGDSAMYLCASSSLDVQGAVRTEAFFGQGTRLTVV.

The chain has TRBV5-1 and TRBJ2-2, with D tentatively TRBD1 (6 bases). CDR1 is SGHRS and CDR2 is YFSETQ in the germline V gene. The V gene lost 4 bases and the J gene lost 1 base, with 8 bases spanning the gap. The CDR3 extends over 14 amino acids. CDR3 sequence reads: CASSQDRNTGELFF. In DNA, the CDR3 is TGCGCCAGCAGCCAGGACAGGAACACCGGGGAGCTGTTTTTT.

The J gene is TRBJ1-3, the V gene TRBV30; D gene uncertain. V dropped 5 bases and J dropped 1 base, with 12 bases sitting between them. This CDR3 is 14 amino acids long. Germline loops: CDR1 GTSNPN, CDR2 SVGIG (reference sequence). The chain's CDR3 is CAWGIGGSGNTIYF. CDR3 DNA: TGTGCCTGGGGAATAGGTGGATCTGGAAACACCATATATTTT.

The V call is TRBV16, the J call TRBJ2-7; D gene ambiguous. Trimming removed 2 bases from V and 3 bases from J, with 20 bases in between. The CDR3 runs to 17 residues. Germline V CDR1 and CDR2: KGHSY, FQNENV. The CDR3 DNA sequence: TGTGCCAGCAGCCAACCCGGCATGGGTAGGAGTTACTACGAGCAGTACTTC. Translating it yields CASSQPGMGRSYYEQYF.

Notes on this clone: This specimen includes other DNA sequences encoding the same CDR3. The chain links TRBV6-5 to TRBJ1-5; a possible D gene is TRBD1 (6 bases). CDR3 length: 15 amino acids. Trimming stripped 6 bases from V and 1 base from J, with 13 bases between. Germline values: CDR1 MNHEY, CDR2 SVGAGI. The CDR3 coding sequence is TGTGCCAGCAGCCCCAGGGGAGGGAGCAATCAGCCCCAGCATTTT. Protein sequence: CASSPRGGSNQPQHF.

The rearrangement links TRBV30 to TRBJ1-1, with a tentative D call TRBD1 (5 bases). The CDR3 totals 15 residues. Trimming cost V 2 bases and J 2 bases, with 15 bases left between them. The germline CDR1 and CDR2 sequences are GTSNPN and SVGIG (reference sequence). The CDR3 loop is CAWSTPGHRNTEAFF. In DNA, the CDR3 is TGTGCCTGGAGTACCCCGGGGCACCGTAACACTGAAGCTTTCTTT.

CDR3 in DNA: TGTGCCAGCAGCCGACTCACCGCAACAGGGGCTGGAAACACCATATATTTT. Amino acids: CASSRLTATGAGNTIYF. The V gene is TRBV6-6, the J gene TRBJ1-3; 7 bases are a match to TRBD1. The length of the CDR3 is 17 residues. Looked up from germline, CDR1 is MNHNY and CDR2 is SVGAGI (reference sequence). Trimming cost V 6 bases and J 2 bases; bases outside gene matches: 13.

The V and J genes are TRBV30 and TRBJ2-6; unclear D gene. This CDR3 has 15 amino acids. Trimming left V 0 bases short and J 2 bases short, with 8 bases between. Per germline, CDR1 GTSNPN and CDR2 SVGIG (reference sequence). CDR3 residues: CAWSVPSPGANVLTF. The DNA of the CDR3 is TGTGCCTGGAGTGTACCCAGTCCTGGGGCCAACGTCCTGACTTTC.

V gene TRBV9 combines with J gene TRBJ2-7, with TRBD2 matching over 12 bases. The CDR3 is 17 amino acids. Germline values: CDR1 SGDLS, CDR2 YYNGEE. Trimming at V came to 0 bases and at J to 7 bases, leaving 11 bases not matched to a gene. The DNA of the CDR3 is TGTGCCAGCAGCGTAGGGCTAGCGGGAGGGCCGAAGGGGGAGCAGTACTTC. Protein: CASSVGLAGGPKGEQYF.

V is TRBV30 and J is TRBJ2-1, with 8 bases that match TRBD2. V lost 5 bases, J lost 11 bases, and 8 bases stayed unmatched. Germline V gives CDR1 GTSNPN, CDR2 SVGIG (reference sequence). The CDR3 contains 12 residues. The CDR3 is CAWGSLAGKQFF. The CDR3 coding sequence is TGTGCCTGGGGATCCTTAGCGGGAAAGCAGTTCTTC.

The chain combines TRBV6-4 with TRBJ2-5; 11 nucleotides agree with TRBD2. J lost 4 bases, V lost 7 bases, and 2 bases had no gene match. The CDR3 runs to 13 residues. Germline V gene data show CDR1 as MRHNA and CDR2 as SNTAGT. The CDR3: CASMGTSGETQYF. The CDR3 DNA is TGTGCCAGCATGGGGACTAGCGGAGAGACCCAGTACTTC.

CDR3 nucleotides: TGTGCCAGCAGCCCCGGGGCTAGCAGGACGGAGACCCAGTACTTC. Amino acid sequence: CASSPGASRTETQYF. This chain uses TRBV7-3 with TRBJ2-5; D may match TRBD1 or TRBD2 (5 bases each). The germline V gene encodes CDR1 SGHTA and CDR2 FQGTGA. Trimming shortened V by 5 bases and J by 5 bases, and 18 bases separated the two germline ends. The CDR3 has 15 residues.

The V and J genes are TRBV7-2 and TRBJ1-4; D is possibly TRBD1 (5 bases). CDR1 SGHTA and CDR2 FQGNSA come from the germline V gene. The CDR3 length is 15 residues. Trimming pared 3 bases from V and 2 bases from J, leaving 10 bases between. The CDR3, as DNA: TGTGCCAGCAGCTTGACATGGGGGACTAATGAAAAACTGTTTTTT. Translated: CASSLTWGTNEKLFF.

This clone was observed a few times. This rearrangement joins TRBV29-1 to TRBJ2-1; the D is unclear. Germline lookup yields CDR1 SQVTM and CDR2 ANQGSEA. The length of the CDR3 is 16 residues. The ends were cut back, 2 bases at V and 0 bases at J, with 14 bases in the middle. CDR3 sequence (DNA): TGCAGCGTTGAAAGTCCAAGCCGCCGCTCCTACAATGAGCAGTTCTTC. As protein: CSVESPSRRSYNEQFF.

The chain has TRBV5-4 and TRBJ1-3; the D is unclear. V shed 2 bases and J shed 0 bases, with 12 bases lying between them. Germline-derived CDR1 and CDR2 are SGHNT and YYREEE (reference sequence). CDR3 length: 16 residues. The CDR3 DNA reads TGTGCCAGCAGCTTATCACACCGACTCTCTGGAAACACCATATATTTT. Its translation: CASSLSHRLSGNTIYF.

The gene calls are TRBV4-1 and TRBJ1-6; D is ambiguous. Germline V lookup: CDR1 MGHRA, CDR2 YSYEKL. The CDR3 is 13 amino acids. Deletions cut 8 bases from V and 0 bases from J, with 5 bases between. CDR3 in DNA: TGCGCCAGCGGGAGCTCCTATAATTCACCCCTCCACTTT. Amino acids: CASGSSYNSPLHF.

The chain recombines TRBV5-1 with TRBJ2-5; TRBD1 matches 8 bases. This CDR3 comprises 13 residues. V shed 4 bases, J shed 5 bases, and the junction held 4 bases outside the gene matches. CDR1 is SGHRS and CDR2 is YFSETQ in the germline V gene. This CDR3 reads CASSVDRVETQYF. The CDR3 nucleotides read TGCGCCAGCAGCGTGGACAGGGTTGAGACCCAGTACTTC.

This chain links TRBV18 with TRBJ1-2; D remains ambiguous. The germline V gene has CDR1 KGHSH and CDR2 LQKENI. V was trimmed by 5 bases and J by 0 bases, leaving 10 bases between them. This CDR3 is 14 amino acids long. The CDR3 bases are TGTGCCAGCTCAGCAGGAGTTACTAACTATGGCTACACCTTC. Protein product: CASSAGVTNYGYTF.

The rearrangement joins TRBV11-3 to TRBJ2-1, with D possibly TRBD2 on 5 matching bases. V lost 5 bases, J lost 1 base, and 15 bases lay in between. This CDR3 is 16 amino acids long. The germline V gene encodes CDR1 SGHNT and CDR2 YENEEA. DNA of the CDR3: TGTGCCAGCAGCCCCCAAGGACCGGGATCCTACAATGAGCAGTTCTTC. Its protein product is CASSPQGPGSYNEQFF.

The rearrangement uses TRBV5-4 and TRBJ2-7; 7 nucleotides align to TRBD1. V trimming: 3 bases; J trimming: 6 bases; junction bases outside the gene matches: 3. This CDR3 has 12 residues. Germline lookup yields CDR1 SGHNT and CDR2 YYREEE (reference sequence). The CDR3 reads CASSWGTAEQYF. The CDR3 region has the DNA TGTGCCAGCAGCTGGGGGACAGCCGAGCAGTACTTC.